Shown below are 7 T cell receptor delta chains from a single sample sequenced in a study of delta chains in infants with herpesvirus infections. Gamma-chain- and delta-chain-specific primers converted PBMC RNA into TCR cDNA. TCRdb re-called clones from the RT-PCR reads via CATT. The sample has roughly 1,300 delta-chain clones, about 30% seen once. The sequences come from peripheral blood, collected at time point 2 of longitudinal follow-up. The receptors come from a human donor who was a Ugandan infant, either HIV-exposed or HIV-unexposed (not recorded which).

This clone was observed a handful of times. The rearrangement uses TRDV3 and TRDJ1, with 9 bases that match TRDD3. CDR3 length equals 17 residues. V was clipped by 2 bases and J by 1 base; unmatched bases: 14. CDR1 is TVYSNPD and CDR2 is GDNSRS in the germline V gene (reference sequence). The DNA for the CDR3 is TGTGCCTTTTCCCGAAGGCCGTGGGGGATAGGCACCGATAAACTCATCTTT. Amino acid sequence: CAFSRRPWGIGTDKLIF.

This clone was recorded a few times. The J gene is TRDJ1, the V gene TRDV1; possibly TRDD3 for D (5 bases). Germline CDR1 TSWWSYY, CDR2 QGS. Trimming shortened V by 1 base and J by 0 bases, and 18 bases separated the two germline ends. This CDR3 comprises 18 residues. Written as DNA, the CDR3 is TGTGCTCTTGGGGAACATGATCCCGTTCCGGGGGACACCGATAAACTCATCTTT. Its protein is CALGEHDPVPGDTDKLIF.

This clone is large. The genes are TRDV1 and TRDJ1; a possible D gene is TRDD2 (8 bases). This CDR3 contains 23 residues. The germline V gene has CDR1 TSWWSYY and CDR2 QGS. The ends were cut back, 0 bases at V and 3 bases at J, with 35 bases in the middle. The CDR3: CALGELDVFLPYWGPLGADKLIF. The CDR3 DNA follows: TGTGCTCTTGGGGAACTGGATGTCTTCCTACCATACTGGGGACCCCTAGGCGCCGATAAACTCATCTTT.

In this sample, this clone turned up a few times. The V call is TRDV1, the J call TRDJ1; 9 bases line up with TRDD3. CDR3 length: 22 amino acids. Per germline, CDR1 TSWWSYY and CDR2 QGS. Trimming took 4 bases from V and 0 from J; bases not matched to a gene: 24. CDR3 bases: TGTGCTCTTGGGGCATTAATCTTCCTGAGTCCTGGGGGATCCTTGCACACCGATAAACTCATCTTT. This gives the protein CALGALIFLSPGGSLHTDKLIF.

This rearrangement joins TRDV1 to TRDJ1, with D possibly being TRDD3 (6 bases). The CDR3 is made up of 22 amino acids. Germline V lookup: CDR1 TSWWSYY, CDR2 QGS. Trimming shortened V by 0 bases and J by 0 bases, and 29 bases separated the two germline ends. CDR3 amino acids: CALGELLRPYLGAPLYTDKLIF. The CDR3 DNA follows: TGTGCTCTTGGGGAACTCCTACGTCCCTACTTGGGGGCTCCTCTTTACACCGATAAACTCATCTTT.

The J gene is TRDJ1, the V gene TRDV1, with TRDD3 matching 12 bases. Germline V gives CDR1 TSWWSYY, CDR2 QGS. CDR3 length: 21 residues. J lost 0 bases, V lost 5 bases, and 19 bases had no gene match. CDR3 protein: CALGWTRTGGYLNSYTDKLIF. CDR3 sequence (DNA): TGTGCTCTTGGGTGGACCCGTACTGGGGGATACCTAAACTCGTACACCGATAAACTCATCTTT.

With respect to this clone: It may be a read error: a sequence one base away is much more abundant. The identical CDR3 is also encoded by other nucleotide sequences in the sample. The CDR3 is CALGEWAMGWGKGPFTDKLIF. The CDR3 region has the DNA TGTGCTCTTGGAGAATGGGCCATGGGCTGGGGCAAGGGACCCTTCACCGATAAACTCATCTTT. This chain links TRDV1 with TRDJ1, with TRDD3 as a possible D gene (6 bases). The length of the CDR3 is 21 residues. CDR1 and CDR2 from the germline V gene are TSWWSYY and QGS. Trimming removed 6 bases from V and 1 base from J, with 33 bases in between.